This entry lists 6 T cell receptor beta chains sequenced from one sample in a study of blood T cell repertoires in COVID-19. This table comes from immunoSEQ multiplex PCR, and its TCRdb copy is limited to in-frame clones, with some not included. The table lists around 110,000 clones, more than 75% of them singletons, with 4% to 5.5% in the top ten. The sequenced material came from peripheral blood. The origin of the receptors is a man in his forties with acute or convalescent COVID-19.

CDR3 in DNA: TGTGCCAGCTCACTTCCCTCCAGAGGCGCCGAGCAGTACTTC. Translation gives CASSLPSRGAEQYF. The rearrangement links TRBV18 to TRBJ2-7; unclear D gene. The CDR3 has 14 amino acids. In germline, CDR1 is KGHSH, CDR2 LQKENI. V was shortened by 4 bases and J by 6 bases, with 16 bases between the two germline ends.

V and J are TRBV5-5 and TRBJ1-4; 9 positions agree with TRBD1. Germline CDR1 reads SGHKS; CDR2 reads YYEKEE (reference sequence). V lost 5 bases and J lost 0; bases outside the gene matches: 8. The CDR3 totals 17 residues. CDR3 sequence reads: CASRAGTGFATNEKLFF. DNA of the CDR3: TGTGCCAGCAGAGCCGGGACAGGGTTTGCAACTAATGAAAAACTGTTTTTT. The whole variable domain, remainder taken from reference TRBV5-5 and TRBJ1-4, is DAGVTQSPTHLIKTRGQQVTLRCSPISGHKSVSWYQQVLGQGPQFIFQYYEKEERGRGNFPDRFSARQFPNYSSELNVNALLLGDSALYLCASRAGTGFATNEKLFFGSGTQLSVL.

This chain connects TRBV25-1 to TRBJ2-1, with a possible D match to TRBD2 (6 bases). V lost 10 bases and J lost 6, with 16 bases in between. The length of the CDR3 is 13 residues. CDR1 MGHDK and CDR2 SYGVNS come from the germline V gene. The CDR3 DNA is TGTGCCATCATTGGCGGGGTTACCAATGAGCAGTTCTTC. It specifies CAIIGGVTNEQFF.

The V gene is TRBV21-1, the J gene TRBJ2-1; TRBD2 is the table's D call and was not checked against the DNA. TRBV21-1 represents a pseudogene. The length of the CDR3 is 14 residues. CDR3 amino acids: CASSKLAVYNEQFF. The CDR3 DNA reads as TGTGCCAGCAGCAAGTTAGCCGTCTACAATGAGCAGTTCTTC.

There are a few counts of this clone. The sample has other DNA sequences that encode this CDR3 too. The chain couples TRBV4-1 to TRBJ2-1; TRBD2 aligns across 7 bases. Losses at the gene ends were 4 bases for V and 3 bases for J; bases not matched to a gene: 3. The CDR3 has 14 residues. The germline V gene encodes CDR1 MGHRA and CDR2 YSYEKL. The CDR3 region has the DNA TGCGCCAGCAGCCTAACTAGCGACTACAATGAGCAGTTCTTC. Protein: CASSLTSDYNEQFF.

CDR3 nucleotides: TGTGCCAGCAGCATCGGCACCGGACAGAACACTGAAGCTTTCTTT. It yields the protein CASSIGTGQNTEAFF. V is TRBV3-1 (or the pseudogene TRBV3-2) and J is TRBJ1-1; possible D gene TRBD1, 5 bases. The CDR3 runs to 15 residues. CDR1 is LGHDT, CDR2 YNNKEL, per germline (reference sequence). The V and J ends lost 5 bases and 1 base respectively, with 14 bases between them.